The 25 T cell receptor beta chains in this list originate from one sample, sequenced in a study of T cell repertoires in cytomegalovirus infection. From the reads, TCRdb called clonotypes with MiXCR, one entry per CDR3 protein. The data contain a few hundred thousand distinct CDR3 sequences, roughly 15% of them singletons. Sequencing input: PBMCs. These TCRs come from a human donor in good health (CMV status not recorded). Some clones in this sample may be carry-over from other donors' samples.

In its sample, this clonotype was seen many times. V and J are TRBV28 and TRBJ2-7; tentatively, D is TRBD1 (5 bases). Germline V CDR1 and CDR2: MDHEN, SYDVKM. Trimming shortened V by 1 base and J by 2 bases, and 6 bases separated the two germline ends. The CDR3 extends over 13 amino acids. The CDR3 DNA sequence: TGTGCCAGCAGTTTATTAGGGGCCTACGAGCAGTACTTC. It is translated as CASSLLGAYEQYF.

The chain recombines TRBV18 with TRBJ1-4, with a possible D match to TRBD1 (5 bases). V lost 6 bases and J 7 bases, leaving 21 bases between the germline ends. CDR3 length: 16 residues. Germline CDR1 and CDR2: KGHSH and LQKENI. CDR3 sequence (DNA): TGTGCCAGCTCCCTACAGTCCGGGACGGCAATTGAAAAACTGTTTTTT. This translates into CASSLQSGTAIEKLFF.

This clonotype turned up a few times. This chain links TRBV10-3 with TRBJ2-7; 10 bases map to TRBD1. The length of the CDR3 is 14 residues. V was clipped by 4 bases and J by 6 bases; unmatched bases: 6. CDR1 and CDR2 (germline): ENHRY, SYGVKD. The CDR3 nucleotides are TGTGCCATCAGTGCGGGACAGGGGACACGCGAGCAGTACTTC. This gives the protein CAISAGQGTREQYF.

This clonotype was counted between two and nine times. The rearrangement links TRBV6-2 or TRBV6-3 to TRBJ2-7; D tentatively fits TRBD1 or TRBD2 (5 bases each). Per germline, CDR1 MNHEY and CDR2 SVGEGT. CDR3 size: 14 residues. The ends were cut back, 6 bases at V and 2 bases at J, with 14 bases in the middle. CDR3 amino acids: CASRTWDGTYEQYF. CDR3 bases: TGTGCCAGCAGGACCTGGGACGGCACCTACGAGCAGTACTTC.

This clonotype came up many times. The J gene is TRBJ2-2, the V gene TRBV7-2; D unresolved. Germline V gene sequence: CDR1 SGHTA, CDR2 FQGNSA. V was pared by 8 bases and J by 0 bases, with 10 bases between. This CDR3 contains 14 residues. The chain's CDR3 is CASLSAPNTGELFF. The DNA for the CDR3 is TGTGCCAGCCTCAGTGCACCGAACACCGGGGAGCTGTTTTTT.

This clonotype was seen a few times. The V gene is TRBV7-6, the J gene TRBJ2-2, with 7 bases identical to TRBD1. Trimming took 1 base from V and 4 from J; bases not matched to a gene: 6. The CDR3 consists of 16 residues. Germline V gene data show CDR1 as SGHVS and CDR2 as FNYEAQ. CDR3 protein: CASSLEGGAGTGELFF. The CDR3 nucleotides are TGTGCCAGCAGCTTAGAAGGGGGCGCAGGCACCGGGGAGCTGTTTTTT.

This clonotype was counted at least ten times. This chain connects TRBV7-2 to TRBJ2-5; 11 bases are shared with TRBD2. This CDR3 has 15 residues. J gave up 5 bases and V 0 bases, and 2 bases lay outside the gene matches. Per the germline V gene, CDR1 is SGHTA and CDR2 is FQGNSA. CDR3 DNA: TGTGCCAGCAGCTTAGCGAGGACTAGCGGGGAGACCCAGTACTTC. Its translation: CASSLARTSGETQYF.

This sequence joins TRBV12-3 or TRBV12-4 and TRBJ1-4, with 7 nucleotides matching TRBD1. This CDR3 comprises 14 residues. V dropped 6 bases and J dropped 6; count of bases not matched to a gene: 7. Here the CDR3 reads CASRMTGQDEKLFF. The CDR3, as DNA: TGTGCCAGCAGGATGACAGGGCAGGATGAAAAACTGTTTTTT.

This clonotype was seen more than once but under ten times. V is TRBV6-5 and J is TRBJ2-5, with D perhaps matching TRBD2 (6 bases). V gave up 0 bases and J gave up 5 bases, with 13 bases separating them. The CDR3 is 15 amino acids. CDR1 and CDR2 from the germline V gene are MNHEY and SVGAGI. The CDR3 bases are TGTGCCAGCAGTTACTCCCCTCGAGCGGGTGAGACCCAGTACTTC. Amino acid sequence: CASSYSPRAGETQYF.

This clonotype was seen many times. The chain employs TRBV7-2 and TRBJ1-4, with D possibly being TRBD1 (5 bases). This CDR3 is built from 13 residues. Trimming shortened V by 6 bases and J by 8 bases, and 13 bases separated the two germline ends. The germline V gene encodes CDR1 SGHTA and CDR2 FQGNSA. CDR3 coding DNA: TGTGCCAGCAGTCTGACAGAAGGGGAAAAACTGTTTTTT. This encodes CASSLTEGEKLFF.

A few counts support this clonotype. The DNA for the CDR3 is TGTGCCAGTAGTATTCGAGCCAGGGGTATCGTTTTGGATGGCTACACCTTC. The encoded protein is CASSIRARGIVLDGYTF. This chain uses TRBV19 with TRBJ1-2, with a tentative D call TRBD1 (6 bases). Germline assignment: CDR1 LNHDA and CDR2 SQIVND (reference sequence). V lost 3 bases and J lost 6, with 23 bases in between. This CDR3 comprises 17 residues.

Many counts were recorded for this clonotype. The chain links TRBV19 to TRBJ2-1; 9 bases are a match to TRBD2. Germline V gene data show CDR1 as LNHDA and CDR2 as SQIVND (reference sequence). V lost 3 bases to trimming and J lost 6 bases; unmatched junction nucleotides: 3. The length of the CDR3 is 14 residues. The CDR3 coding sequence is TGTGCCAGTAGTATGGGACTAGCTGCCAATGAGCAGTTCTTC. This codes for CASSMGLAANEQFF.

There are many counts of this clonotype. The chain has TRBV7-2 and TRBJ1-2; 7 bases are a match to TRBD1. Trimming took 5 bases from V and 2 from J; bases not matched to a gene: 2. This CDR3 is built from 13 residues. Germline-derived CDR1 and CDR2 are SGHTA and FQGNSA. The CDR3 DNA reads TGTGCCAGCAGCCAGGGACAGAACTATGGCTACACCTTC. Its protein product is CASSQGQNYGYTF. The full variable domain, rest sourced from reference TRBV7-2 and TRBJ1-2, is GAGVSQSPSNKVTEKGKDVELRCDPISGHTALYWYRQSLGQGLEFLIYFQGNSAPDKSGLPSDRFSAERTGGSVSTLTIQRTQQEDSAVYLCASSQGQNYGYTFGSGTRLTVV.

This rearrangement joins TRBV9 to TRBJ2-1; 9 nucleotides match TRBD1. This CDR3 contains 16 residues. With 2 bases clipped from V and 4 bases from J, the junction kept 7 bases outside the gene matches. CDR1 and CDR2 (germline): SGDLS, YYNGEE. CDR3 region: CASSVSRDRDYNEQFF. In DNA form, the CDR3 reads TGTGCCAGCAGCGTTTCCCGGGACAGGGATTACAATGAGCAGTTCTTC. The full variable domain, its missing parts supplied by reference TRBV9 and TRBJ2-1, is DSGVTQTPKHLITATGQRVTLRCSPRSGDLSVYWYQQSLDQGLQFLIQYYNGEERAKGNILERFSAQQFPDLHSELNLSSLELGDSALYFCASSVSRDRDYNEQFFGPGTRLTVL.

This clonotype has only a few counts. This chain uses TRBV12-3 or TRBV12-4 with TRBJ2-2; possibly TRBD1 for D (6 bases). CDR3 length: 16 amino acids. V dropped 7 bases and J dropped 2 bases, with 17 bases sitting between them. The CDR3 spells CASIAWGLINTGELFF. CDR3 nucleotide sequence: TGTGCCAGCATCGCCTGGGGGCTTATAAACACCGGGGAGCTGTTTTTT.

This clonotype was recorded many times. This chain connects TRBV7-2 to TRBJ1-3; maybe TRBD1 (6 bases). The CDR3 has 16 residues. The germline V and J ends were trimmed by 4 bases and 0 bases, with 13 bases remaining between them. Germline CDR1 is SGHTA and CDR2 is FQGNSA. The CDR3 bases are TGTGCCAGCAGCTCCCTGGGGGGCTACTCTGGAAACACCATATATTTT. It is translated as CASSSLGGYSGNTIYF.

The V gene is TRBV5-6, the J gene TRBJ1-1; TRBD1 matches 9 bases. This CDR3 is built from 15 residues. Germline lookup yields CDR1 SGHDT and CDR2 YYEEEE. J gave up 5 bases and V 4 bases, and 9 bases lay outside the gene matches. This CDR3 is CASSQKGQGRTEAFF. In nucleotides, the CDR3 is TGTGCCAGCAGCCAAAAGGGACAGGGAAGGACTGAAGCTTTCTTT.

The CDR3 protein is CASSPGTVDGYTF. The CDR3 DNA reads TGTGCCAGCAGCCCTGGGACAGTTGATGGCTACACCTTC. The chain employs TRBV3-1 and TRBJ1-2, with 7 nucleotides matching TRBD1. V shed 4 bases, J shed 6 bases, and the junction held 5 bases outside the gene matches. CDR3 length equals 13 residues. Germline-derived CDR1 and CDR2 are LGHDT and YNNKEL (reference sequence).

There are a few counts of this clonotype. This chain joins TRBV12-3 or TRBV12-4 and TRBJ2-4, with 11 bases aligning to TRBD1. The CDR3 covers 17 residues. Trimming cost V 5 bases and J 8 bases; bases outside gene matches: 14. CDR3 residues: CASSIAWGQGVSDIQYF. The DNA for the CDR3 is TGTGCCAGCAGTATCGCCTGGGGACAGGGGGTCTCGGACATTCAGTACTTC.

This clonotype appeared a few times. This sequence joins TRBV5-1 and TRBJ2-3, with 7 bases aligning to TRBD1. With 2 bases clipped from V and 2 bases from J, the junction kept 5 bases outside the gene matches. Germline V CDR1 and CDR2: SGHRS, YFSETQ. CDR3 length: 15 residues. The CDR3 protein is CASSFGQVYTDTQYF. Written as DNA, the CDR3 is TGCGCCAGCAGCTTCGGACAGGTCTACACAGATACGCAGTATTTT.

The chain's CDR3 is CASSQDGELASRGETQYF. CDR3 DNA sequence: TGCGCCAGCAGCCAAGATGGGGAACTAGCCTCACGGGGGGAGACCCAGTACTTC. The chain is built from TRBV4-3 and TRBJ2-5; D possibly corresponds to TRBD2 (6 bases). CDR1 and CDR2 (germline): LGHNA, YSLEER. The length of the CDR3 is 18 residues. V was pared by 0 bases and J by 5 bases, with 22 bases between.

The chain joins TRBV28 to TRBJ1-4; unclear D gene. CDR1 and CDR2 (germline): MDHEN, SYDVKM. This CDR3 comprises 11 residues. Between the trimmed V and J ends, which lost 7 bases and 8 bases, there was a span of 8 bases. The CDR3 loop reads CASTLHEKLFF. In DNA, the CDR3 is TGTGCCAGCACCCTCCACGAAAAACTGTTTTTT. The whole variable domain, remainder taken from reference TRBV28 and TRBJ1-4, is DVKVTQSSRYLVKRTGEKVFLECVQDMDHENMFWYRQDPGLGLRLIYFSYDVKMKEKGDIPEGYSVSREKKERFSLILESASTNQTSMYLCASTLHEKLFFGSGTQLSVL.

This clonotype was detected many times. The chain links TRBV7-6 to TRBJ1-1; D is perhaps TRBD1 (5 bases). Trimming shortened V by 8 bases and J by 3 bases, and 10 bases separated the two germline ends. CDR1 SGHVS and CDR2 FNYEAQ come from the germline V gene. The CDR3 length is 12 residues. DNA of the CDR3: TGTGCCAGCCCTACGGGGGACACTGAAGCTTTCTTT. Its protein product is CASPTGDTEAFF.

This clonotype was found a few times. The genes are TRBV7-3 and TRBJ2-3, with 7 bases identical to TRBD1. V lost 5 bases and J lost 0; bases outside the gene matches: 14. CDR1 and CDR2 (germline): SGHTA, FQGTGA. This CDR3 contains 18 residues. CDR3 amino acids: CASSPTGTEMPSTDTQYF. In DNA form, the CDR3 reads TGTGCCAGCAGCCCCACCGGGACAGAGATGCCTAGCACAGATACGCAGTATTTT.

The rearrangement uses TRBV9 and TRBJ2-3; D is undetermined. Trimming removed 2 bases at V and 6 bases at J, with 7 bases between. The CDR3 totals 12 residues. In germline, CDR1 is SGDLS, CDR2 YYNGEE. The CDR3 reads CASSVLGDTQYF. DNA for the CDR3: TGTGCCAGCAGCGTCCTGGGCGATACGCAGTATTTT.